This TCR beta chain was obtained from a study of blood T cells in healthy people across ages. Concerning this clonotype itself: One end of the junction fails to match germline, which may point to a read error.

Through a sample-barcoded 5' primer and a J-beta primer mix, a second PCR was run for roughly 6 to 11 cycles. MiXCR, run by TCRdb on the 5' RACE reads, gives a single entry per CDR3 protein. The sample consists of some 800,000 distinct CDR3 sequences, roughly 25% of them appearing once. CDR3 length: 15 residues. This sample also belongs to another study, concerning T cells of mothers and their children.

The chain recombines TRBV12-3 or TRBV12-4 with TRBJ1-5; possibly TRBD1 for D (5 bases). The sample was blood. The clonotype comes from a boy under 18 in good health. CDR3 region: CASSTRQQGNQPQHF. CDR3 nucleotides: TGTGCCAGCAGTACCCGACAGCAGGGAAATCAGCCTCAGCATTTT.